This T cell receptor beta chain appears in the sequencing data of a study of T cells in localized non-small cell lung cancer. Study-level findings and limits: Only one tumor region was sequenced, so heterogeneity remains possible. Maximal T cell clonality occurred in uninvolved adjacent lung, with tumor ranking below it. Detection in adjacent lung was observed for a median around 59 of the top 100 tumor clones.

Data came from immunoSEQ multiplex PCR; TCRdb stores just in-frame clones and leaves some out. This sample yields fewer than 20,000 clones, of which about 85% are seen a single time; less than 25% belongs to the top ten. With respect to this clone: Its antigen is not identified.

The clonotype originates from a male donor at least 60 years old with stage I lung adenocarcinoma. The material sequenced was peripheral blood, taken before any cancer treatment.

The CDR3: CASSLGSRNTEAFF. The CDR3 region has the DNA TGTGCCAGCAGCTTAGGAAGTCGGAACACTGAAGCTTTCTTT. This chain joins TRBV7-6 and TRBJ1-1; D gene unclear. Per the germline V gene, CDR1 is SGHVS and CDR2 is FNYEAQ. Trimming took 1 base from V and 1 from J, leaving 7 bases between them. The CDR3 sequence is 14 residues long. The variable domain in full, with the rest retrieved from reference TRBV7-6 and TRBJ1-1, is GAGVSQSPRYKVTKRGQDVALRCDPISGHVSLYWYRQALGQGPEFLTYFNYEAQQDKSGLPNDRFSAERPEGSISTLTIQRTEQRDSAMYRCASSLGSRNTEAFFGQGTRLTVV.